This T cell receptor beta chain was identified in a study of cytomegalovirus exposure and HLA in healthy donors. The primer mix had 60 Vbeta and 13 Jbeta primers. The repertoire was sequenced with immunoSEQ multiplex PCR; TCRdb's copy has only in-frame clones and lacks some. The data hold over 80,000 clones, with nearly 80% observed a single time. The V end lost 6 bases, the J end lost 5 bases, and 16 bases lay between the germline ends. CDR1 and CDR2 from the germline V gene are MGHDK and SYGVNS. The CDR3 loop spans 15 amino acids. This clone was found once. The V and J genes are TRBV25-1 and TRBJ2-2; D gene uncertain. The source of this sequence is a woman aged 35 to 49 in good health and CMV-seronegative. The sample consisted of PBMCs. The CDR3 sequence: CASSAPRRNTGELFF. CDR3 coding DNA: TGTGCCAGCAGCGCCCCGAGGAGAAATACCGGGGAGCTGTTTTTT.